In this sample, the clone carrying this TCR beta chain turned up a few times. The antigen remains unidentified. Researchers prepared the TCRbeta library using unique molecular identifiers, the study reports. TCRdb fed the PCR reads into MiXCR, producing one record per CDR3 protein. The sample shows fewer than 750,000 distinct CDR3 sequences, under 30% of them seen only once. This sample is part of a study of T-cell reconstitution after alpha-beta-depleted transplantation in children. General study points: Some patients' high day-60 TCRbeta diversity was traced to surviving recipient T cells and thymic progenitors. The study reportedly traced alpha-beta T cells about two months after transplant to several hundred expanded graft clones.

V gave up 5 bases and J gave up 6 bases, with 10 bases separating them. This CDR3 is 12 amino acids long. The germline V gene encodes CDR1 KGHDR and CDR2 SFDVKD. The sequencing used PBMCs, mostly from graft donor cells, collected 360 days after TCRalphabeta/CD19-depleted stem cell transplant. The chain couples TRBV24-1 to TRBJ2-7, with a tentative D call TRBD2 (6 bases). This TCR came from a boy under two years old who had a stem cell transplant for acute myeloid leukemia, so the T cells may come from the graft donor. The CDR3 DNA is TGTGCCACCAGTGGGCCCGGGAGCGAGCAGTACTTC. It is translated as CATSGPGSEQYF.